This entry describes one T cell receptor (beta chain). Through a sample-barcoded 5' primer and a J-beta primer mix, a second PCR was run for 7 to 11 cycles. From the 5' RACE reads, TCRdb called clonotypes with MiXCR, one entry per CDR3 protein. The data hold about 750,000 distinct CDR3 sequences, with about 53% observed a single time. These data belong to a study of blood T cells in healthy people across ages. The CDR3 is 12 residues long. V was trimmed by 4 bases and J by 9 bases, leaving 11 bases between them. CDR1 is SGHRS, CDR2 YFSETQ, per germline. The chain has TRBV5-1 and TRBJ2-1, with unresolved D. The origin of this receptor is an elderly man in good health. Sequencing was performed on blood. The CDR3 region is CASSPNDAEQFF. The CDR3 coding sequence is TGCGCCAGCAGCCCTAACGATGCTGAGCAGTTCTTC.